This TCR beta chain is drawn from a study of shared clonotypes between healthy human individuals. Study background: The donor pool was made up of a couple of women and a few men aged 18 to 49.

V lost 0 bases to trimming and J lost 3 bases; unmatched junction nucleotides: 5. The CDR3 is 15 residues long. The V gene's germline CDR1 is SGHRS and CDR2 YFSETQ. Donors, healthy HIV-negative adults, lacked recent acute infections or vaccinations. Clones were sequenced by immunoSEQ multiplex PCR, and TCRdb holds only the in-frame ones, with some missing. The repertoire has more than 2 million clones, approximately 94% of them found once; the top ten carry roughly 0.13%. The TCR comes from a man aged 18 to 30 in good health. The chain joins TRBV5-1 to TRBJ1-1; 7 nucleotides line up with TRBD1. Sequencing input: naive CD4+ T cells sorted from blood. Documented subset: CD45RA+ positively selected. The CDR3 reads CASSLGQGIDTEAFF. CDR3 in DNA: TGCGCCAGCAGCTTGGGACAGGGTATCGACACTGAAGCTTTCTTT.